This T cell receptor beta chain was identified in a study of CXCR3-negative and CXCR3-positive naive CD8 T cells. This CDR3 region has 18 residues. The germline CDR1 and CDR2 sequences are MDHEN and SYDVKM. Libraries of TRB cDNA were made by 5' RACE and carried UMIs. TCRdb re-called the 5' RACE reads; every CDR3 protein appears as one record, without DNA. The table lists 100,000 to 150,000 distinct CDR3 sequences. To note about this clonotype: Its antigen is not identified.

Overall study findings and caveats: Both naive subsets carried similar amounts of surface CD5, so TCR strength was inferred from TRB CDR3 properties. Fresh PBMCs went into most assays, and CXCR3 expression partly declined after cryopreservation. TRB CDR3s were more hydrophobic in CXCR3-positive than in CXCR3-negative naive cells.

Sequenced: naive CXCR3- CD8+ T cells from blood. Stated subset: CD45RO-CCR7+CD27+CD95- naive CD8+ T cells lacking CXCR3 (TNR3-). This clonotype originated in a human donor in good health. Some clones in this sample may be carry-over from other donors' samples. V is TRBV28 and J is TRBJ2-1; no DNA is available, so the TRBD2 call from TCRdb remains unchecked. CDR3: CASSLHPSGSSGGDEQFF.